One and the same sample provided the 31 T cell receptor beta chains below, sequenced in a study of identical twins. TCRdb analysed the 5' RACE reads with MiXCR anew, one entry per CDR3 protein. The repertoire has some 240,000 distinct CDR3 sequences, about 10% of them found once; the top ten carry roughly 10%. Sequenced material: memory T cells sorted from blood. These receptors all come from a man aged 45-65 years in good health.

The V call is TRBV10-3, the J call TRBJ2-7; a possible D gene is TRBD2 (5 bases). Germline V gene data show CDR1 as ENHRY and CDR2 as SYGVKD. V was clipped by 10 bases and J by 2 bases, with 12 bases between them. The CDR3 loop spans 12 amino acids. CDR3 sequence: CATMDGTYEQYF. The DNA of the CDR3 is TGTGCCACCATGGACGGGACCTACGAGCAGTACTTC.

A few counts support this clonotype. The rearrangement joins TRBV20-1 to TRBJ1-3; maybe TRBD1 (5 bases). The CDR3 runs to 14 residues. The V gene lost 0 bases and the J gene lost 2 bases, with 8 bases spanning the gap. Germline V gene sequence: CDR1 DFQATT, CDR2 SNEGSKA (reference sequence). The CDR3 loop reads CSARDSGAGNTIYF. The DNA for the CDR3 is TGCAGTGCTAGAGATTCGGGGGCTGGAAACACCATATATTTT.

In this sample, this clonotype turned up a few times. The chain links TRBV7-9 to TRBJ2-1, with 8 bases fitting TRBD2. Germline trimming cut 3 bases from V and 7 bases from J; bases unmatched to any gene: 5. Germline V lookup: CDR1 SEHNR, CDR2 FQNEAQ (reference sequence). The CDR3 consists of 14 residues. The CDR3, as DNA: TGTGCCAGCAGCTTCGAACTAGCGGTTAATGAGCAGTTCTTC. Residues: CASSFELAVNEQFF.

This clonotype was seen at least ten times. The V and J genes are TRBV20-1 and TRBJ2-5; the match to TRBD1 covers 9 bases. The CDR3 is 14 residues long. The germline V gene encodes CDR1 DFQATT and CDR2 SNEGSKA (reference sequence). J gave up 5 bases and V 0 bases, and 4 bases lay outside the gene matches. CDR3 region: CSAREGTGRETQYF. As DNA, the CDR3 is TGCAGTGCTAGAGAGGGGACAGGGAGGGAGACCCAGTACTTC.

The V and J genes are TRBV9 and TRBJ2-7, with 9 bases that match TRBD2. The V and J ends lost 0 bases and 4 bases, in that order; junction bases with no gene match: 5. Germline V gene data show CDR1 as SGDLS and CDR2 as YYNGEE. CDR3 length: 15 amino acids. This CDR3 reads CASSVGAGGPYEQYF. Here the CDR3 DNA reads TGTGCCAGCAGCGTAGGGGCGGGAGGGCCTTACGAGCAGTACTTC.

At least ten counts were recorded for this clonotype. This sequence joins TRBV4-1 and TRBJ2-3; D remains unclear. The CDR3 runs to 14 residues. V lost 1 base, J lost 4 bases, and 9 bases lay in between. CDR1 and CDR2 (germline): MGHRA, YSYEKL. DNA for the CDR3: TGCGCCAGCAGCCAAGTGGGTAACGCAGATACGCAGTATTTT. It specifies CASSQVGNADTQYF.

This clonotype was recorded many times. The CDR3 DNA follows: TGCGCCAGCAGCTTGGCCGGGACAGGGGGCCTCCAGCCCCAGCATTTT. It codes for CASSLAGTGGLQPQHF. The chain carries TRBV5-1 and TRBJ1-5; TRBD1 agrees at 12 bases. V gave up 0 bases and J gave up 7 bases; unmatched junction bases: 5. Germline V gives CDR1 SGHRS, CDR2 YFSETQ. The CDR3 is made up of 16 amino acids.

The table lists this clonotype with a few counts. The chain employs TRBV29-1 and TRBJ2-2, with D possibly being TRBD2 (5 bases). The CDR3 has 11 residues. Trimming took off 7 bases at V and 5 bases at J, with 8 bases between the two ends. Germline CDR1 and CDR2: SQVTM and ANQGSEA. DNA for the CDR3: TGCAGCGGCGGCGGGACCGGGGAGCTGTTTTTT. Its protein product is CSGGGTGELFF.

The CDR3 protein is CASSYSPIQGVGYTF. CDR3 DNA: TGTGCCAGCAGTTACTCCCCAATTCAGGGGGTCGGCTACACCTTC. The genes are TRBV6-5 and TRBJ1-2; TRBD1 matches 7 bases. The ends lost 0 bases at V and 8 bases at J; junction bases unmatched: 9. The germline V gene encodes CDR1 MNHEY and CDR2 SVGAGI. This CDR3 has 15 amino acids.

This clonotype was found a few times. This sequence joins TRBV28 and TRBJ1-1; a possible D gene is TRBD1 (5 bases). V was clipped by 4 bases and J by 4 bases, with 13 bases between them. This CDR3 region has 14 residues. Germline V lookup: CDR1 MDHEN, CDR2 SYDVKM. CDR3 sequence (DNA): TGTGCCAGCAGTTCCCAGGGAGGGCTCACTGAAGCTTTCTTT. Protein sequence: CASSSQGGLTEAFF.

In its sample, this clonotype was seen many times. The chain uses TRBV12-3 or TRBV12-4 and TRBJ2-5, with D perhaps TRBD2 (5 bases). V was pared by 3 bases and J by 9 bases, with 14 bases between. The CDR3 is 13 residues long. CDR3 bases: TGTGCCAGCAGTTTTAGCGATAAAAACCCCCAGTACTTC. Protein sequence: CASSFSDKNPQYF.

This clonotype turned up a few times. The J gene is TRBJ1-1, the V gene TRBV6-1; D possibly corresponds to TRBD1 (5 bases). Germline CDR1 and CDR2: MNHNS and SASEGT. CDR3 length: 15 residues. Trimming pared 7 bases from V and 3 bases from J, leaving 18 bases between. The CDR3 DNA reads TGTGCCAGCACTAGACGGGGCCTTGCGGACACTGAAGCTTTCTTT. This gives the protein CASTRRGLADTEAFF.

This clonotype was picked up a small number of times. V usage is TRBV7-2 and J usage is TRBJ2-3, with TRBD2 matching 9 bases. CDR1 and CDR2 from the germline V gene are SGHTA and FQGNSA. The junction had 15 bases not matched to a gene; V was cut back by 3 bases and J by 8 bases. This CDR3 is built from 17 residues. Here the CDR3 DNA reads TGTGCCAGCAGCTTTTTTAGCGGGGGCCCGTCCCCGGGTACGCAGTATTTT. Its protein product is CASSFFSGGPSPGTQYF.

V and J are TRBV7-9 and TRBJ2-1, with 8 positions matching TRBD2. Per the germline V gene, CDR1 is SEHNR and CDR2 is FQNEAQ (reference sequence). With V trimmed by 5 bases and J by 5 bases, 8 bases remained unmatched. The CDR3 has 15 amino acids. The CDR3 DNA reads TGTGCCAGCAGCGCCGGGACTAGGAAGGACAATGAGCAGTTCTTC. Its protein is CASSAGTRKDNEQFF.

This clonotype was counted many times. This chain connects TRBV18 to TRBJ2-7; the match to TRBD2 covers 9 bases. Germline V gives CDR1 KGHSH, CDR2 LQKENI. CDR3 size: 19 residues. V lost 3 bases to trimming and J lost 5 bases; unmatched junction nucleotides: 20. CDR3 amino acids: CASSPRGLGLAPGVHEQYF. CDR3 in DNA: TGTGCCAGCTCACCCCGGGGCCTAGGACTAGCGCCAGGAGTCCACGAGCAGTACTTC.

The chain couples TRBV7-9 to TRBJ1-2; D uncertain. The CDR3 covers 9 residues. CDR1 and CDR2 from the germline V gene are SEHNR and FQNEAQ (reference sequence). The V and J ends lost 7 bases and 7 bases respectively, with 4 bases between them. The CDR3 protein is CASKTGYTF. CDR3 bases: TGTGCCAGCAAGACTGGCTACACCTTC. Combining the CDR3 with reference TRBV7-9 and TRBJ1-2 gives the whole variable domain DTGVSQNPRHKITKRGQNVTFRCDPISEHNRLYWYRQTLGQGPEFLTYFQNEAQLEKSRLLSDRFSAERPKGSFSTLEIQRTEQGDSAMYLCASKTGYTFGSGTRLTVV.

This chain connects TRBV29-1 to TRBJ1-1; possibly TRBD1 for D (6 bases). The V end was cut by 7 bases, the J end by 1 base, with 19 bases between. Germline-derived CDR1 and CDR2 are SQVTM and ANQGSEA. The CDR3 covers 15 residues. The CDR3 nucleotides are TGCAGCGCCACCAAATACACAGGGTGGAACACTGAAGCTTTCTTT. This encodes CSATKYTGWNTEAFF.

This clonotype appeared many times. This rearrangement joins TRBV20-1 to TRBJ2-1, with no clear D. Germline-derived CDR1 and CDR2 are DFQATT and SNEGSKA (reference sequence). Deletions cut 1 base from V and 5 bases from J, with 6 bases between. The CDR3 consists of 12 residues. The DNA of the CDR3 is TGCAGTGCTAGAGCGGGCCACAATGAGCAGTTCTTC. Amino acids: CSARAGHNEQFF.

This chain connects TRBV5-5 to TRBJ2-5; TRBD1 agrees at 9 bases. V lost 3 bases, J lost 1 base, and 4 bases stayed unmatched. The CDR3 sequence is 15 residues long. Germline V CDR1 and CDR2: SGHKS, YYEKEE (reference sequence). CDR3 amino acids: CASSWGQGSQETQYF. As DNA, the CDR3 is TGTGCCAGCAGCTGGGGACAGGGCTCCCAAGAGACCCAGTACTTC. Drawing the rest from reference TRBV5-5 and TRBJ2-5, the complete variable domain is DAGVTQSPTHLIKTRGQQVTLRCSPISGHKSVSWYQQVLGQGPQFIFQYYEKEERGRGNFPDRFSARQFPNYSSELNVNALLLGDSALYLCASSWGQGSQETQYFGPGTRLLVL.

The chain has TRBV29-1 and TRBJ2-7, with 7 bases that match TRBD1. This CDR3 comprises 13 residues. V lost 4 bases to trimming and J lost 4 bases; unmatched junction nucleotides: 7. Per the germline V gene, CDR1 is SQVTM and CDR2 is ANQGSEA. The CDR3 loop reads CSVGPRGTYEQYF. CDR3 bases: TGCAGCGTTGGGCCCAGGGGGACGTACGAGCAGTACTTC.

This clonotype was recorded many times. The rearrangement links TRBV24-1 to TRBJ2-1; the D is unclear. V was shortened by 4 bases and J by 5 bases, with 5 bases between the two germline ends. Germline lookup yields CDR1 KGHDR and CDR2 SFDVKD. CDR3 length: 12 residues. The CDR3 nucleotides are TGTGCCACCAGTGAAAGAAACAATGAGCAGTTCTTC. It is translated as CATSERNNEQFF.

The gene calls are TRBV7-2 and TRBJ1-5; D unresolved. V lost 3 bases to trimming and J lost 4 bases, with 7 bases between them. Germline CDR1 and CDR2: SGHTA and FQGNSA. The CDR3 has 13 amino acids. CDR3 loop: CASSFAGNQPQHF. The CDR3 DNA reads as TGTGCCAGCAGCTTTGCCGGGAATCAGCCCCAGCATTTT.

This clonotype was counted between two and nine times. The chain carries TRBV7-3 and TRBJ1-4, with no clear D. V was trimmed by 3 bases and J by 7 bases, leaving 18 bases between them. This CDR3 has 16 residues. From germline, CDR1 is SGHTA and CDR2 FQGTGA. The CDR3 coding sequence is TGTGCCAGCAGCTTGGCGGTTCGGGAGCGGAGTGAAAAACTGTTTTTT. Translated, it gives CASSLAVRERSEKLFF.

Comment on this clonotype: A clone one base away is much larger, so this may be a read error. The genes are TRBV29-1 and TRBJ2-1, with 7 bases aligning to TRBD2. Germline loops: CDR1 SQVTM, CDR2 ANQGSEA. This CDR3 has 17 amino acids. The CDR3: CSVEPEIVLAAHNKQFF. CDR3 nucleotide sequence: TGCAGCGTTGAACCTGAAATTGTCCTAGCGGCTCACAATAAGCAGTTCTTC.

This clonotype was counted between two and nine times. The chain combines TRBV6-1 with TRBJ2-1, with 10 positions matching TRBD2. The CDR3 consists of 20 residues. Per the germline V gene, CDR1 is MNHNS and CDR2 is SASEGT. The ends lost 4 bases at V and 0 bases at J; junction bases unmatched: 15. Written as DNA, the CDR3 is TGTGCCAGCAGTGTCCTCCTAGCGGGAGTAGGGATAAGCTCCTACAATGAGCAGTTCTTC. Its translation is CASSVLLAGVGISSYNEQFF.

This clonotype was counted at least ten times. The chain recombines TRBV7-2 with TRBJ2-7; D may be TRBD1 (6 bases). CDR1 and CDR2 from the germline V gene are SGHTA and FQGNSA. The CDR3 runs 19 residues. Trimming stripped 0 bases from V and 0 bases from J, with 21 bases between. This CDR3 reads CASSLAEGVRGQFSYEQYF. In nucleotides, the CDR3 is TGTGCCAGCAGCTTAGCGGAAGGGGTGAGAGGACAGTTCTCCTACGAGCAGTACTTC.

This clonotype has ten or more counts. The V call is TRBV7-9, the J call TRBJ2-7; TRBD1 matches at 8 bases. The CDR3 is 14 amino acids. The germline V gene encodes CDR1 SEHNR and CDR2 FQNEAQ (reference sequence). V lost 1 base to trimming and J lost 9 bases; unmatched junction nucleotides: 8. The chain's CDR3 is CASSLGELGTGQYF. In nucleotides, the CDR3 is TGTGCCAGCAGCTTAGGAGAGTTGGGGACAGGGCAGTACTTC.

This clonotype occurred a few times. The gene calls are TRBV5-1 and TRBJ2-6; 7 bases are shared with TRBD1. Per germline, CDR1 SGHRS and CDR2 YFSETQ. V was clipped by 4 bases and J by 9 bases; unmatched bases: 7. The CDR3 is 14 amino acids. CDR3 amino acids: CASSQAGTDNVLTF. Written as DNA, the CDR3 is TGCGCCAGCAGCCAGGCCGGGACAGACAACGTCCTGACTTTC.

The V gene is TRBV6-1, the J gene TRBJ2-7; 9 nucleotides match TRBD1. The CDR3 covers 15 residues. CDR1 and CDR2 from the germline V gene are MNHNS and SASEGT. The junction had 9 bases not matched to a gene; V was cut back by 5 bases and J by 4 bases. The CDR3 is CASSHGQGRWYEQYF. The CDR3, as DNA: TGTGCCAGCAGTCATGGACAGGGGAGGTGGTACGAGCAGTACTTC.

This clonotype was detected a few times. In DNA, the CDR3 is TGTGCCAGCAGTTACTCCCCCCAAACAAGTAACTATGGCTACACCTTC. It specifies CASSYSPQTSNYGYTF. The chain links TRBV6-5 to TRBJ1-2, with unresolved D. The CDR3 loop spans 16 amino acids. Germline V gives CDR1 MNHEY, CDR2 SVGAGI. V lost 0 bases to trimming and J lost 1 base, with 12 bases between them.

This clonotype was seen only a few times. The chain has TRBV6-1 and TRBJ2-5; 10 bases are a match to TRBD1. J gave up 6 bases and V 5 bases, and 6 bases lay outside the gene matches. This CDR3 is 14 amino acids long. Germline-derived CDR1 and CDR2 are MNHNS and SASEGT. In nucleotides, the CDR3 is TGTGCCAGCAGTCCCAGACAGGGGGCGAAGACCCAGTACTTC. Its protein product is CASSPRQGAKTQYF.